This passage covers 14 T cell receptor beta chains from one sample sequenced in a study of T cells in Graves' hyperthyroidism and ophthalmopathy. The CDR3 regions of TCR beta were amplified from RNA transcripts. With the HTBI primer set, the TCR CDR3 went through a first round of RT-PCR. TCRdb reprocessed the multiplex PCR reads with MiXCR, giving one entry per CDR3 protein. Among hundreds of thousands of distinct CDR3 sequences listed, around a quarter were seen once. The sequenced sample consisted of blood. These receptors all come from a woman aged 25 to 39 with Graves' ophthalmopathy.

This clonotype was observed many times. J is TRBJ2-5 and V is TRBV11-3; D is uncertain. Trimming removed 0 bases from V and 7 bases from J, with 6 bases in between. Germline values: CDR1 SGHNT, CDR2 YENEEA. The CDR3 length is 12 residues. As DNA, the CDR3 is TGTGCCAGCAGCTTAGATTGGGGGACCCAGTACTTC. Its translation is CASSLDWGTQYF.

The sample holds many counts of this clonotype. This chain links TRBV12-3 or TRBV12-4 with TRBJ1-3; D is ambiguous. V lost 2 bases to trimming and J lost 1 base, with 9 bases between them. CDR3 length: 15 amino acids. CDR3 sequence: CASSLTWGSGNTIYF. The CDR3 nucleotides read TGTGCCAGCAGTTTAACGTGGGGTTCTGGAAACACCATATATTTT.

This clonotype was seen repeatedly, ten times or more. The genes are TRBV15 and TRBJ2-7; D ambiguous. Deletions cut 6 bases from V and 7 bases from J, with 13 bases between. This CDR3 is 12 amino acids long. Germline V CDR1 and CDR2: LNHNV, YYDKDF (reference sequence). CDR3 in amino acids: CATSTSGGEQYF. The CDR3 DNA follows: TGTGCCACCAGTACCTCCGGTGGGGAGCAGTACTTC.

V and J are TRBV9 and TRBJ1-5; D is perhaps TRBD1 (5 bases). Looked up from germline, CDR1 is SGDLS and CDR2 is YYNGEE. The V end was cut by 0 bases, the J end by 7 bases, with 11 bases between. This CDR3 region has 14 residues. The CDR3 coding sequence is TGTGCCAGCAGCGTAGGAGGGACTGGGCAGCCCCAGCATTTT. It is translated as CASSVGGTGQPQHF.

V is TRBV28 and J is TRBJ1-2, with no clear D. This CDR3 has 12 amino acids. Germline V gene sequence: CDR1 MDHEN, CDR2 SYDVKM. Deletions cut 4 bases from V and 8 bases from J, with 11 bases between. The CDR3 region is CASSSIADGYTF. Here the CDR3 DNA reads TGTGCCAGCAGTTCGATCGCCGACGGCTACACCTTC.

The genes are TRBV5-1 and TRBJ2-2, with TRBD1 as a possible D gene (5 bases). V was clipped by 3 bases and J by 4 bases, with 22 bases between them. This CDR3 has 18 amino acids. Germline loops: CDR1 SGHRS, CDR2 YFSETQ. CDR3 coding DNA: TGCGCCAGCAGCTGGGAAGATCAGGGCTTTAGTGTCACCGGGGAGCTGTTTTTT. Translated: CASSWEDQGFSVTGELFF. The whole variable domain, filled in from reference TRBV5-1 and TRBJ2-2, reads KAGVTQTPRYLIKTRGQQVTLSCSPISGHRSVSWYQQTPGQGLQFLFEYFSETQRNKGNFPGRFSGRQFSNSRSEMNVSTLELGDSALYLCASSWEDQGFSVTGELFFGEGSRLTVL.

This clonotype came up many times. This sequence joins TRBV9 and TRBJ2-7; TRBD2 agrees at 13 bases. Germline V gives CDR1 SGDLS, CDR2 YYNGEE. Unmatched junction bases numbered 6, after V lost 3 bases and J lost 9 bases. This CDR3 has 14 residues. This chain's CDR3 is CASSETSGGAVQYF. The CDR3 DNA reads TGTGCCAGCAGCGAAACTAGCGGGGGGGCTGTGCAGTACTTC.

The sample holds many counts of this clonotype. The rearrangement links TRBV20-1 to TRBJ1-2; 9 bases align to TRBD1. Per germline, CDR1 DFQATT and CDR2 SNEGSKA (reference sequence). The CDR3 loop spans 13 amino acids. The V segment lost 1 base and the J segment 6 bases; nucleotides outside the gene matches: 3. The CDR3 protein is CSARGTGVHGYTF. DNA of the CDR3: TGCAGTGCTAGAGGGACAGGGGTCCATGGCTACACCTTC.

This clonotype was counted at least ten times. J is TRBJ2-5 and V is TRBV11-2, with D tentatively TRBD2 (5 bases). CDR3 length: 12 residues. V dropped 6 bases and J dropped 7 bases, with 12 bases sitting between them. Germline CDR1 is SGHAT and CDR2 is FQNNGV. The CDR3 reads CASRANAGTQYF. In nucleotides, the CDR3 is TGTGCCAGCAGAGCGAATGCGGGGACCCAGTACTTC.

At least ten counts were recorded for this clonotype. V and J are TRBV2 and TRBJ1-1; D is unresolved. This CDR3 region has 13 residues. The V end lost 1 base, the J end lost 8 bases, and 11 bases lay between the germline ends. Germline V lookup: CDR1 SNHLY, CDR2 FYNNEI. The CDR3 loop is CASSEDGPGEAFF. For the CDR3, the DNA is TGTGCCAGCAGTGAAGATGGGCCTGGGGAAGCTTTCTTT.

This clonotype was seen many times. In nucleotides, the CDR3 is TGTGCCAGCAGTGAGCTAGCCAAAAACATTCAGTACTTC. The encoded protein is CASSELAKNIQYF. This chain connects TRBV28 to TRBJ2-4; D call uncertain. The length of the CDR3 is 13 residues. CDR1 MDHEN and CDR2 SYDVKM come from the germline V gene. V was cut by 5 bases and J by 0 bases, with 5 bases left in between.

There are many counts of this clonotype. V gene TRBV10-3 combines with J gene TRBJ2-2; no clear D gene. The CDR3 has 11 amino acids. Trimming left V 8 bases short and J 3 bases short, with 4 bases between. Germline V lookup: CDR1 ENHRY, CDR2 SYGVKD. Written as DNA, the CDR3 is TGTGCCATCGCCCACACCGGGGAGCTGTTTTTT. This gives the protein CAIAHTGELFF.

This clonotype was counted many times. CDR3: CATSRGQGNTEAFF. In DNA form, the CDR3 reads TGTGCCACCAGCCGGGGACAGGGGAACACTGAAGCTTTCTTT. This rearrangement joins TRBV15 to TRBJ1-1, with 9 bases lining up with TRBD1. The CDR3 runs to 14 residues. J gave up 1 base and V 5 bases, and 2 bases lay outside the gene matches. Germline V gene data show CDR1 as LNHNV and CDR2 as YYDKDF (reference sequence).

This clonotype was counted many times. The V call is TRBV6-5, the J call TRBJ1-5, with D perhaps matching TRBD1 (6 bases). The CDR3 has 14 residues. Germline V CDR1 and CDR2: MNHEY, SVGAGI. V dropped 2 bases and J dropped 7 bases, with 12 bases sitting between them. The CDR3: CASSYRQGQQPQHF. The CDR3 region has the DNA TGTGCCAGCAGTTACCGTCAGGGACAACAGCCCCAGCATTTT.